These T cell receptor beta chains were read from a single sample in a study of T-cell reconstitution after alpha-beta-depleted transplantation in children. TCRdb fed the PCR reads into MiXCR, producing one record per CDR3 protein. The table shows fewer than 400,000 distinct CDR3 sequences, with roughly 20% occurring only once. The starting material was PBMCs from the stem cell graft donor, obtained from the stem cell graft. The receptor source for this set is a human donor who donated a stem cell graft to a child with acute myeloid leukemia. Both conserved end residues are part of each CDR3. Fields, in order: clone size, V gene, J gene, D gene, CDR3 protein, CDR3 DNA. D genes are given only for firm matches. Size values are once, few and many counts, or a class for expanded clones, and some rows have none.

.	TRBV20-1	TRBJ1-5	.	CSARDRSRGTLSTLSKTNQPQHF	TGCAGTGCTAGAGATCGAAGCAGGGGAACACTTAGTACTTTAAGTAAAACAAATCAGCCCCAGCATTTT
many	TRBV20-1	TRBJ2-1	TRBD2	CSARDGAGGVNEQFF	TGCAGTGCTAGAGATGGAGCGGGAGGGGTCAATGAGCAGTTCTTC
.	TRBV7-2	TRBJ2-7	.	CASSLSSWPYEQYF	TGTGCCAGCAGCTTAAGTAGCTGGCCCTACGAGCAGTACTTC
many	TRBV7-3	TRBJ2-1	.	CASSTRQAPVNNEQFF	TGTGCCAGCAGCACCCGACAGGCCCCGGTAAACAATGAGCAGTTCTTC
.	TRBV7-3	TRBJ2-5	.	CASSRGTQETQYF	TGTGCCAGCAGCCGGGGGACGCAGGAGACCCAGTACTTC
.	TRBV4-2	TRBJ2-1	TRBD2	CASSQDVVAGGPGSSYNEQFF	TGTGCCAGCAGCCAAGATGTGGTAGCGGGAGGCCCAGGAAGCTCCTACAATGAGCAGTTCTTC
few	TRBV7-2	TRBJ1-3	.	CASSLGAGQENTIYF	TGTGCCAGCAGCTTAGGAGCGGGGCAGGAAAACACCATATATTTT
.	TRBV24-1	TRBJ2-2	TRBD2	CATSTGTSGSRGELFF	TGTGCCACCAGTACCGGGACTAGCGGGAGTAGGGGGGAGCTGTTTTTT
.	TRBV5-1	TRBJ2-7	TRBD2	CASSAGLAGVHEQYF	TGCGCCAGCAGCGCAGGACTAGCGGGAGTCCACGAGCAGTACTTC
.	TRBV6-2/TRBV6-3	TRBJ2-3	TRBD2	CASNAGGGTDTQYF	TGTGCCAGCAACGCGGGAGGAGGCACAGATACGCAGTATTTT
few	TRBV24-1	TRBJ2-1	TRBD2	CATSDPLDSGRSLNEQFF	TGTGCCACCAGTGATCCCCTTGATAGCGGGAGGTCTCTGAATGAGCAGTTCTTC
few	TRBV13	TRBJ2-1	.	CASSPRVAHEQFF	TGTGCCAGCAGCCCCCGGGTAGCGCATGAGCAGTTCTTC
many	TRBV15	TRBJ2-7	TRBD2	CATSRDVTSGSYEQYF	TGTGCCACCAGCAGAGATGTGACTAGCGGGAGCTACGAGCAGTACTTC
.	TRBV7-9	TRBJ2-7	.	CASSLVPWEQYF	TGTGCCAGCAGCTTAGTCCCATGGGAACAGTACTTC
few	TRBV5-1	TRBJ2-1	TRBD1	CASSLWDSGSSYNEQFF	TGCGCCAGCAGCTTGTGGGACAGTGGTAGCTCCTACAATGAGCAGTTCTTC